This TCR beta chain was sequenced during a study of shared clonotypes between healthy human individuals. Clones were read by immunoSEQ multiplex PCR, and TCRdb kept only the in-frame ones, dropping some. Counted here are some 1,400,000 clones, more than 95% occurring once; the ten biggest clones make up approximately 1.1%. This CDR3 is built from 16 residues. CDR1 is MGHRA, CDR2 YSYEKL, per germline. Trimming cost V 3 bases and J 4 bases, with 16 bases left between them. The chain is built from TRBV4-1 and TRBJ2-1; possible D gene TRBD2, 6 bases. Material: naive CD4+ T cells sorted from blood. Subset indicated: CD45RA+ positively selected. This clonotype originated in a man aged 30-40 years in good health. CDR3 protein: CASSHRLGLGYNEQFF. The CDR3 nucleotides read TGCGCCAGCAGCCATCGACTAGGTTTAGGGTACAATGAGCAGTTCTTC.